This is a list of T cell receptor beta chains from one sample in a study of blood T cells in healthy people across ages. Each CDR3 protein is one row after TCRdb ran MiXCR on the 5' RACE reads. The sample has roughly 1.6 million distinct CDR3 sequences, about 32% seen once. Source material: blood. The origin of the receptors is a young woman in good health. The CDR3 runs from the conserved cysteine through the conserved F or W. The order of the fields is CDR3 protein, CDR3 DNA, J gene, V gene, D gene, clone size. The D gene is left open where the match is weak. Clone sizes are given selectively: once, few, many, or a class where the clone is expanded.

CASSQGTSRYF	TGTGCCAGCAGCCAAGGGACTAGCAGGTACTTC	TRBJ2-7	TRBV14	TRBD2	many
CSATRLAGESYEQYF	TGCAGTGCCACCAGACTAGCGGGGGAGTCCTACGAGCAGTACTTC	TRBJ2-7	TRBV20-1	TRBD2	few
CASSWWAGAYEQYF	TGTGCCAGCAGTTGGTGGGCAGGTGCCTACGAGCAGTACTTC	TRBJ2-7	TRBV27	.	.
CASSYGNYNEQFF	TGTGCCAGCAGTTACGGAAACTACAATGAGCAGTTCTTC	TRBJ2-1	TRBV12-3/TRBV12-4	.	.
CASSQESGGGRGTQYF	TGCGCCAGCAGCCAAGAAAGCGGAGGGGGGCGAGGGACCCAGTACTTC	TRBJ2-5	TRBV4-1	.	few
CASSLEGRGIKNEQFF	TGTGCCAGCAGCCTCGAGGGCAGGGGGATCAAGAATGAGCAGTTCTTC	TRBJ2-1	TRBV2	TRBD1	.
CASTGGGNTDTQYF	TGTGCCAGCACCGGCGGGGGTAACACAGATACGCAGTATTTT	TRBJ2-3	TRBV2	TRBD2	few
CASSLMDQGEYF	TGTGCCAGCAGCTTGATGGACCAAGGGGAGTACTTC	TRBJ2-7	TRBV5-4	.	.
CAWNPSSGGHINEQFF	TGTGCCTGGAACCCCTCTAGCGGGGGGCACATCAATGAGCAGTTCTTC	TRBJ2-1	TRBV30	TRBD2	.
CATSDPGLADDTQYF	TGTGCCACCAGTGATCCGGGACTAGCGGATGATACGCAGTATTTT	TRBJ2-3	TRBV24-1	TRBD2	.
CSVVAGPRGGELFF	TGCAGCGTGGTAGCGGGGCCGCGGGGCGGGGAGCTGTTTTTT	TRBJ2-2	TRBV29-1	TRBD2	few
CASSSAGGLGTDTQYF	TGTGCCAGCTCGTCCGCGGGGGGGCTTGGCACAGATACGCAGTATTTT	TRBJ2-3	TRBV18	TRBD2	.